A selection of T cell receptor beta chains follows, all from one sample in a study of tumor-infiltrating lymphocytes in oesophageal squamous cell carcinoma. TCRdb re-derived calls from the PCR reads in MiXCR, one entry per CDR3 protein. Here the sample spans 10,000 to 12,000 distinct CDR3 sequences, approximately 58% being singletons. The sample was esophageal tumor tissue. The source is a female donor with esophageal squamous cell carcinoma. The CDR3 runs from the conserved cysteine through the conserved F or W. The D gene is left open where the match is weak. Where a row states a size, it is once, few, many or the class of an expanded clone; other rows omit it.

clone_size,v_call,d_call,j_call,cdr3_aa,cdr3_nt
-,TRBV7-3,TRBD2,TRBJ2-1,CASSLRGLAGFNEQFF,TGTGCCAGCAGTCTACGGGGACTAGCGGGATTCAATGAGCAGTTCTTC
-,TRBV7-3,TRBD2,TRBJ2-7,CASSLGGGSQYF,TGTGCCAGCAGCTTAGGGGGGGGGTCGCAGTACTTC
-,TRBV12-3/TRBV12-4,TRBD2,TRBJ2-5,CASRIAGVDTGELYF,TGTGCCAGCAGAATAGCGGGAGTTGACACCGGGGAGCTGTACTTC
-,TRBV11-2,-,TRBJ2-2,CASSLGGRNTGELFF,TGTGCCAGCAGCTTAGGAGGGCGTAACACCGGGGAGCTGTTTTTT
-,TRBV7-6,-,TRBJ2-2,CASSFGVDTGELFF,TGTGCCAGCAGCTTTGGAGTGGACACCGGGGAGCTGTTTTTT
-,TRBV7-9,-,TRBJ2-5,CASGRRETQYF,TGTGCCAGCGGGCGGCGGGAGACCCAGTACTTC
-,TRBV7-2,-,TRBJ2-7,CASSLRQNQGEQYF,TGTGCCAGCAGCTTAAGACAAAACCAGGGCGAGCAGTACTTC
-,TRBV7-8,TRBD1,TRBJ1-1,CASSLEGAIWNTEAFF,TGTGCCAGCAGCTTAGAGGGGGCCATATGGAACACTGAAGCTTTCTTT
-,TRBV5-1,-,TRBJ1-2,CASSLDSYGVGYTF,TGCGCCAGCAGCTTGGACAGTTACGGGGTAGGCTACACCTTC
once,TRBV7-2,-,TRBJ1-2,CASSLDPALEYGYTF,TGTGCCAGCAGCTTAGATCCAGCCTTGGAGTATGGCTACACCTTC
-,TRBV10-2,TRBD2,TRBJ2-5,CASRVAGGEDEQYF,TGCGCCAGCAGGGTAGCGGGAGGGGAGGATGAGCAGTACTTC